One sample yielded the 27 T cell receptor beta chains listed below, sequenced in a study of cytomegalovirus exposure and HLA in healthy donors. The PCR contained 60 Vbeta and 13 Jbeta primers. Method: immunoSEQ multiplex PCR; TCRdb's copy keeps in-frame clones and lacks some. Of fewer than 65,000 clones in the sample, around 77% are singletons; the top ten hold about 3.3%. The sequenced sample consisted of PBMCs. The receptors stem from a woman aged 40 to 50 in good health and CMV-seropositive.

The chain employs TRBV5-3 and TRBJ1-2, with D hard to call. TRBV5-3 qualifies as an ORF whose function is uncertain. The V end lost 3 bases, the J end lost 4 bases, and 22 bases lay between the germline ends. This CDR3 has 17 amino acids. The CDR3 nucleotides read TGTGCCAGAAGCTCACCTACACCACCGACGGAGATCTATGGCTACACCTTC. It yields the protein CARSSPTPPTEIYGYTF.

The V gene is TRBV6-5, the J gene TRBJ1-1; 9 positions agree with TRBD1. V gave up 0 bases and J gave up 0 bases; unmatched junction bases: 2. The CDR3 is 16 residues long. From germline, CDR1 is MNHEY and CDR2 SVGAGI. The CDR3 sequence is CASSYSTGGMNTEAFF. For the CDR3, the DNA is TGTGCCAGCAGTTACTCGACAGGGGGTATGAACACTGAAGCTTTCTTT.

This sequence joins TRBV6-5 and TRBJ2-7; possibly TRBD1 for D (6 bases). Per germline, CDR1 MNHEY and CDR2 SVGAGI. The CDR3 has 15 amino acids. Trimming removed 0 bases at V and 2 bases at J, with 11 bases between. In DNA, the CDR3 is TGTGCCAGCAGTTACTCTGGGACATTACCCTACGAGCAGTACTTC. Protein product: CASSYSGTLPYEQYF.

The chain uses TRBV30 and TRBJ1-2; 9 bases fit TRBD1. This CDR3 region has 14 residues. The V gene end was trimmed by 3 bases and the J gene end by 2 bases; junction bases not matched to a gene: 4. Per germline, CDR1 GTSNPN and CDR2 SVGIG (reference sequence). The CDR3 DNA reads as TGTGCCTGGAGGAGACAGGGGGAAAACTATGGCTACACCTTC. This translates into CAWRRQGENYGYTF.

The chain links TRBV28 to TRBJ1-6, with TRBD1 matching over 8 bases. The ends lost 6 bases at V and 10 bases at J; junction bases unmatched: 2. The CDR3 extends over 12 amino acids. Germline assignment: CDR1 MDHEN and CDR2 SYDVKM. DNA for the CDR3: TGTGCCAGCAGACGACAGGGGTCACCCCTCCACTTT. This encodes CASRRQGSPLHF.

The CDR3 bases are TGTGCCAGCTCGGACAGGGGACTCTACGAGCAGTACTTC. It yields the protein CASSDRGLYEQYF. The rearrangement links TRBV18 to TRBJ2-7; TRBD1 agrees at 9 bases. Losses at the gene ends were 6 bases for V and 3 bases for J; bases not matched to a gene: 3. The CDR3 extends over 13 amino acids. Germline values: CDR1 KGHSH, CDR2 LQKENI.

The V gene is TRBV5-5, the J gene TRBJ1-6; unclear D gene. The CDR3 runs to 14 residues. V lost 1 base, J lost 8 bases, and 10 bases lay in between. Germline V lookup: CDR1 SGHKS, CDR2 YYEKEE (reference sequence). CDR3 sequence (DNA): TGTGCCAGCAGCTTGACCGACACTTATTCACCCCTCCACTTT. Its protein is CASSLTDTYSPLHF.

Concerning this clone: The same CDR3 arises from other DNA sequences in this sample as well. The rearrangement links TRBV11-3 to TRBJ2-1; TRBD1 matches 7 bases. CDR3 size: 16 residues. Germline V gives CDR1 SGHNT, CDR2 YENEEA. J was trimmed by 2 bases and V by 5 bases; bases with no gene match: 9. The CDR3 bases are TGTGCCAGCAGCCCGGGACAGACTCTAACCTACAATGAGCAGTTCTTC. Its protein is CASSPGQTLTYNEQFF.

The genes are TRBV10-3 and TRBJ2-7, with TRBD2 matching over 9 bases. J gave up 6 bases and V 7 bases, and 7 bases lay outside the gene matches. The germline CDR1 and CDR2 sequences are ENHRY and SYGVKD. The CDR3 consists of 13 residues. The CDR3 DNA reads TGTGCCATCAAAGGAGCGGGGGGAAGCGAGCAGTACTTC. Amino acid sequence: CAIKGAGGSEQYF.

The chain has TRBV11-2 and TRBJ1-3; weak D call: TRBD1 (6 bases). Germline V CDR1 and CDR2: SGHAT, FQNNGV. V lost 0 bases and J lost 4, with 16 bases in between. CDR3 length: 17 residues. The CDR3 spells CASSLDQRQARGNTIYF. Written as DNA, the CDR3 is TGTGCCAGCAGCTTAGATCAAAGACAGGCAAGAGGAAACACCATATATTTT.

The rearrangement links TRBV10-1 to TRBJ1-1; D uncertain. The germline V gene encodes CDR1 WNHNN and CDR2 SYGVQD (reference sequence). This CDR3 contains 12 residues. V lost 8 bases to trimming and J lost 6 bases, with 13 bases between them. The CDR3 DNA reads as TGCGCCAGCGCCTTAGTCCCCCCTGAAGCTTTCTTT. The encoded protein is CASALVPPEAFF.

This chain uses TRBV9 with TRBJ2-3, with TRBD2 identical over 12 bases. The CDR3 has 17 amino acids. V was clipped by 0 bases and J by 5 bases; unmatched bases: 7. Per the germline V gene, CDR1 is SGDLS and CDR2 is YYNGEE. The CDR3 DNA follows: TGTGCCAGCAGCGTAGAAGCTAGCGGGGGGGTACGAGATACGCAGTATTTT. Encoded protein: CASSVEASGGVRDTQYF.

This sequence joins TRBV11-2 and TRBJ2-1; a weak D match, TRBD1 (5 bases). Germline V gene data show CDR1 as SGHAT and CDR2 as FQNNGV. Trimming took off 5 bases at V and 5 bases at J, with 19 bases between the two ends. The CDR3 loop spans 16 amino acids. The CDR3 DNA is TGTGCCAGCAGCATACTAATGGGGCTAGGGGACAATGAGCAGTTCTTC. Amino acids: CASSILMGLGDNEQFF.

The CDR3 DNA reads TGTGCCAGTAAGGGACAGGCTGCAACTAATGAAAAACTGTTTTTT. Its translation is CASKGQAATNEKLFF. The chain employs TRBV19 and TRBJ1-4; 8 positions agree with TRBD1. Per germline, CDR1 LNHDA and CDR2 SQIVND (reference sequence). V gave up 7 bases and J gave up 0 bases; unmatched junction bases: 4. The CDR3 covers 15 residues.

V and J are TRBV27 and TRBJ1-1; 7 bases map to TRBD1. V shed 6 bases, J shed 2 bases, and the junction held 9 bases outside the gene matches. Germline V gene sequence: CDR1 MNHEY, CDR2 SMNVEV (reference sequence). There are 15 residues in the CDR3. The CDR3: CASSKDRVGNTEAFF. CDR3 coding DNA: TGTGCCAGCAGCAAAGACAGGGTTGGAAACACTGAAGCTTTCTTT.

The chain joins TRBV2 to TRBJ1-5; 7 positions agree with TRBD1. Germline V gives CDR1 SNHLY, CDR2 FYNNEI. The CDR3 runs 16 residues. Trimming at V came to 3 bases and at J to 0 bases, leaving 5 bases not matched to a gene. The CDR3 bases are TGTGCCAGCAGTGAGAAGACAGGGATTAGCAATCAGCCCCAGCATTTT. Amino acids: CASSEKTGISNQPQHF.

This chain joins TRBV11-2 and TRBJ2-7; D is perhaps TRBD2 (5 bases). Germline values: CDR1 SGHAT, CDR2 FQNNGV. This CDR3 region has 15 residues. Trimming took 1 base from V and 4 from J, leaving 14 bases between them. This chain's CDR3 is CASSLGRAVTYEQYF. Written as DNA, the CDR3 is TGTGCCAGCAGCTTAGGTCGAGCGGTCACTTACGAGCAGTACTTC. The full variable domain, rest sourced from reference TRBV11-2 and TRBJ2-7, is EAGVAQSPRYKIIEKRQSVAFWCNPISGHATLYWYQQILGQGPKLLIQFQNNGVVDDSQLPKDRFSAERLKGVDSTLKIQPAKLEDSAVYLCASSLGRAVTYEQYFGPGTRLTVT.

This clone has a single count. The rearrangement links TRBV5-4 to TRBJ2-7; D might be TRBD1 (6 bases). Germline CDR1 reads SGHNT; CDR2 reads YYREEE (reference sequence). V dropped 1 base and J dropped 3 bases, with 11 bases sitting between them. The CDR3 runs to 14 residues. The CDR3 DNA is TGTGCCAGCAGCTTGCTAGGGGGTGGCTACGAGCAGTACTTC. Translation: CASSLLGGGYEQYF.

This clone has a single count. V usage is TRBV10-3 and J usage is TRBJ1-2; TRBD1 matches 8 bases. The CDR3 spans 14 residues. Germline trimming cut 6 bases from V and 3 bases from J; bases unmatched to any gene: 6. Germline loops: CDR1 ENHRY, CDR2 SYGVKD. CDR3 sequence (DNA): TGTGCCATCAGAGAACAGGGGGTAGACTATGGCTACACCTTC. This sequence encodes CAIREQGVDYGYTF.

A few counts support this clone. The DNA for the CDR3 is TGTGCCATCAGCCGCGGGGGCGGGGGAACAGATACGCAGTATTTT. Amino acids: CAISRGGGGTDTQYF. This rearrangement joins TRBV10-3 to TRBJ2-3; TRBD2 might be the D (7 bases). The CDR3 extends over 15 amino acids. Germline lookup yields CDR1 ENHRY and CDR2 SYGVKD. Trimming left V 6 bases short and J 3 bases short, with 16 bases between.

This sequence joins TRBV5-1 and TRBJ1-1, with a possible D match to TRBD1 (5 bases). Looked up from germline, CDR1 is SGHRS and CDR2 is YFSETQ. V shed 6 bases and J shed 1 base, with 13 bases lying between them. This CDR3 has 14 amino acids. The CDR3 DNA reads TGCGCCAGCAACAAACTCGGACAGAACACTGAAGCTTTCTTT. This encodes CASNKLGQNTEAFF. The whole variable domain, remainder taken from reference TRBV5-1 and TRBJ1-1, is KAGVTQTPRYLIKTRGQQVTLSCSPISGHRSVSWYQQTPGQGLQFLFEYFSETQRNKGNFPGRFSGRQFSNSRSEMNVSTLELGDSALYLCASNKLGQNTEAFFGQGTRLTVV.

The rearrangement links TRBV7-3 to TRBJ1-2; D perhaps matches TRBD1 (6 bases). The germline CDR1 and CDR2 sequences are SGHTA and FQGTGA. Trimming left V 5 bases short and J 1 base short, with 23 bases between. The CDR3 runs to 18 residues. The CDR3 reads CASSPSPRGGRFNYGYTF. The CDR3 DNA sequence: TGTGCCAGCAGCCCGTCCCCTAGGGGGGGGCGATTTAACTATGGCTACACCTTC.

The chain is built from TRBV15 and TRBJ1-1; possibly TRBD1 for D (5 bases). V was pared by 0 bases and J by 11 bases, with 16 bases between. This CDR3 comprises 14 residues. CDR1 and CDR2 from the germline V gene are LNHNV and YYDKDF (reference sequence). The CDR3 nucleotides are TGTGCCACCAGCAGAGATCGGGGCGGGGGGGTCGCTTTCTTT. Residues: CATSRDRGGGVAFF.

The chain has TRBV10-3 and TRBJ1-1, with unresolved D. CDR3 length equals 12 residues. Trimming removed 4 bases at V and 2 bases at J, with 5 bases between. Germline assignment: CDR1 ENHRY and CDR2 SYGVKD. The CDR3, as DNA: TGTGCCATCAGTGCCCTCAACACTGAAGCTTTCTTT. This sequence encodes CAISALNTEAFF.

The CDR3 DNA reads TGTGCCTGGACCGCCGGACAGAACTATGGCTACACCTTC. Translated: CAWTAGQNYGYTF. The chain has TRBV30 and TRBJ1-2; D may be TRBD1 (6 bases). Trimming left V 4 bases short and J 2 bases short, with 11 bases between. Germline V gene data show CDR1 as GTSNPN and CDR2 as SVGIG (reference sequence). This CDR3 comprises 13 residues.

The CDR3 DNA sequence: TGTGCCAGCAGCTTAGGAAGGACTAGCGGGGCCACCGGGGAGCTGTTTTTT. Its protein is CASSLGRTSGATGELFF. The rearrangement joins TRBV7-6 to TRBJ2-2; 12 bases are a match to TRBD2. The V and J ends lost 1 base and 4 bases, in that order; junction bases with no gene match: 4. The CDR3 contains 17 residues. Germline CDR1 SGHVS, CDR2 FNYEAQ. The entire variable domain, with the rest obtained from reference TRBV7-6 and TRBJ2-2, is as follows: GAGVSQSPRYKVTKRGQDVALRCDPISGHVSLYWYRQALGQGPEFLTYFNYEAQQDKSGLPNDRFSAERPEGSISTLTIQRTEQRDSAMYRCASSLGRTSGATGELFFGEGSRLTVL.

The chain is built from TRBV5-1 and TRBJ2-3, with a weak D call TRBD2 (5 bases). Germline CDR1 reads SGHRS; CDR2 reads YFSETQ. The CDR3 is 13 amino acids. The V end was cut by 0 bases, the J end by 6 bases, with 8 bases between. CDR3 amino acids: CASSLAGEDTQYF. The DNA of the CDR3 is TGCGCCAGCAGCTTGGCTGGGGAGGATACGCAGTATTTT. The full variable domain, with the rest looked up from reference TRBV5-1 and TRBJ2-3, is KAGVTQTPRYLIKTRGQQVTLSCSPISGHRSVSWYQQTPGQGLQFLFEYFSETQRNKGNFPGRFSGRQFSNSRSEMNVSTLELGDSALYLCASSLAGEDTQYFGPGTRLTVL.